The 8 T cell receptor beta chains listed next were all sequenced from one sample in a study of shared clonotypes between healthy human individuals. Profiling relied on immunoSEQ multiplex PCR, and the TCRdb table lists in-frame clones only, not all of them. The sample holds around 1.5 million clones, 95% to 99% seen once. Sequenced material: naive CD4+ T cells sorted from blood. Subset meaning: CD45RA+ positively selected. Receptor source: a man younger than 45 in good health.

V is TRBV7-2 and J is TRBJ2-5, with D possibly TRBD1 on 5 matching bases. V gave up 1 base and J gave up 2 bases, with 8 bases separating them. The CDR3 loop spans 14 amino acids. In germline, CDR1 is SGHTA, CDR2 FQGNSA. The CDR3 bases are TGTGCCAGCAGCTTAGTCAGGGCGCAAGAGACCCAGTACTTC. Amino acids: CASSLVRAQETQYF. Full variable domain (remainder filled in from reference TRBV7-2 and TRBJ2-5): GAGVSQSPSNKVTEKGKDVELRCDPISGHTALYWYRQSLGQGLEFLIYFQGNSAPDKSGLPSDRFSAERTGGSVSTLTIQRTQQEDSAVYLCASSLVRAQETQYFGPGTRLLVL.

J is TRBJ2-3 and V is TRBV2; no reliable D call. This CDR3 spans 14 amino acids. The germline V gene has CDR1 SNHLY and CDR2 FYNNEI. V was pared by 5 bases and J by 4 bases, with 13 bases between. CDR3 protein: CASSWAESSDTQYF. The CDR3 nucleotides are TGTGCCAGCAGTTGGGCCGAATCGTCAGATACGCAGTATTTT.

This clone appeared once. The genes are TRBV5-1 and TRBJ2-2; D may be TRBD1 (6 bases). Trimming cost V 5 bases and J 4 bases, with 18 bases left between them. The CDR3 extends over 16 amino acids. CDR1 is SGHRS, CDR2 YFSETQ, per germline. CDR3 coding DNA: TGCGCCAGCAGTTTAGCCTCCGGGACACCCACCGGGGAGCTGTTTTTT. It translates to CASSLASGTPTGELFF.

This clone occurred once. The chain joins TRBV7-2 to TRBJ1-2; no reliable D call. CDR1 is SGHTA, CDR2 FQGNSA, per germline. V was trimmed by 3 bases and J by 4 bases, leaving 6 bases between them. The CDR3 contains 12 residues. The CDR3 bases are TGTGCCAGCAGCTTCCGTGGCTATGGCTACACCTTC. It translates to CASSFRGYGYTF.

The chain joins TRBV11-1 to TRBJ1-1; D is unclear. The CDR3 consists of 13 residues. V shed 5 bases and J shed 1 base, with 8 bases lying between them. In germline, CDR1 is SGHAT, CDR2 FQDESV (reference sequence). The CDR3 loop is CASSRNRNTEAFF. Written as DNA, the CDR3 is TGTGCCAGCAGCCGAAACAGGAACACTGAAGCTTTCTTT.

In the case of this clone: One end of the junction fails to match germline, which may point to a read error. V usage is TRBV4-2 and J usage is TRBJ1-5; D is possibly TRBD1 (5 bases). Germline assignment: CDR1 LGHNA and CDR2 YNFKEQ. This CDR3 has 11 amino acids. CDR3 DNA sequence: TGTGCCAGCAGCCAAGGACAGCGAGCCATTTTT. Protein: CASSQGQRAIF.

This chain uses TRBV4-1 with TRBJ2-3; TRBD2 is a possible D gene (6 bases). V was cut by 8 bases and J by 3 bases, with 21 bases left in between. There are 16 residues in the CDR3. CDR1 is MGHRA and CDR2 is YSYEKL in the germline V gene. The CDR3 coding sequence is TGCGCCAGCTCTCGCTTAACGGGAGTTGCGACAGATACGCAGTATTTT. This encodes CASSRLTGVATDTQYF.

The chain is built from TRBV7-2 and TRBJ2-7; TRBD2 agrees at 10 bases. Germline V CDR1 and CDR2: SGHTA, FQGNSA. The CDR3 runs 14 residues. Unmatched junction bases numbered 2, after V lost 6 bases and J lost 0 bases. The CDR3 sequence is CASSLAGVSYEQYF. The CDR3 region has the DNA TGTGCCAGCAGTCTAGCGGGAGTCTCCTACGAGCAGTACTTC.